Each of the 29 T cell receptor beta chains below was sequenced from the same sample in a study of T cell responses to AZD1222 COVID-19 vaccine. Sequenced by immunoSEQ multiplex PCR; TCRdb stores in-frame clones only, minus some. The sample records approximately 200,000 clones, 90% to 95% being singletons. The source material was peripheral blood, sampled 28 days after the second AZD1222 dose. These receptor sequences come from an adult who received the AZD1222 COVID-19 vaccine.

The chain carries TRBV7-8 and TRBJ1-1, with TRBD1 as a possible D gene (6 bases). This CDR3 has 16 amino acids. Germline V gene sequence: CDR1 SGHVS, CDR2 FQNEAQ. Trimming pared 4 bases from V and 4 bases from J, leaving 19 bases between. The CDR3 is CASSSHSGARSTEAFF. The CDR3 region has the DNA TGTGCCAGCAGCTCCCATTCGGGGGCTAGGAGCACTGAAGCTTTCTTT.

This clone occurred once. This chain joins TRBV4-2 and TRBJ1-1; 7 bases fit TRBD1. The CDR3 consists of 17 residues. The V gene's germline CDR1 is LGHNA and CDR2 YNFKEQ. With 3 bases clipped from V and 5 bases from J, the junction kept 15 bases outside the gene matches. As DNA, the CDR3 is TGTGCCAGCAGCCAGGAGCTCAGGGGGAAGGTAACAACTGAAGCTTTCTTT. Translation gives CASSQELRGKVTTEAFF.

The chain recombines TRBV2 with TRBJ2-1; D call uncertain. Trimming took off 7 bases at V and 4 bases at J, with 14 bases between the two ends. Germline V gives CDR1 SNHLY, CDR2 FYNNEI. The length of the CDR3 is 14 residues. The CDR3 nucleotides read TGTGCCAGCAAAGGCCCGCCAAAATACAATGAGCAGTTCTTC. Amino acid sequence: CASKGPPKYNEQFF.

The chain joins TRBV7-9 to TRBJ1-5, with D unclear. V was shortened by 2 bases and J by 7 bases, with 12 bases between the two germline ends. Germline V lookup: CDR1 SEHNR, CDR2 FQNEAQ (reference sequence). The CDR3 runs to 14 residues. CDR3 residues: CASSLIGKGQPQHF. The CDR3 DNA is TGTGCCAGCAGCTTAATAGGGAAAGGCCAGCCCCAGCATTTT.

There are a few counts of this clone. The rearrangement links TRBV7-2 to TRBJ2-3, with TRBD2 matching over 7 bases. Germline assignment: CDR1 SGHTA and CDR2 FQGNSA. The V and J ends lost 2 bases and 6 bases, in that order; junction bases with no gene match: 5. The CDR3 runs to 14 residues. Here the CDR3 DNA reads TGTGCCAGCAGCTTAATCGGTAGCGGGGATACGCAGTATTTT. Encoded protein: CASSLIGSGDTQYF.

The V call is TRBV21-1, the J call TRBJ2-7; no check of the table's D call, TRBD2, against the DNA was made. TRBV21-1 is a recognized pseudogene. This CDR3 is 16 amino acids long. This chain's CDR3 is CASSNQGTSGRYEQYF. The CDR3 region has the DNA TGTGCCAGCAGCAATCAAGGGACTAGCGGGAGATACGAGCAGTACTTC.

The chain links TRBV28 to TRBJ2-7; no clear D gene. Looked up from germline, CDR1 is MDHEN and CDR2 is SYDVKM. With 3 bases removed from V and 0 bases from J, the gap between germline ends came to 9 bases. The CDR3 has 14 residues. In DNA form, the CDR3 reads TGTGCCAGCAGTTTTTCCGGTAGCTCCTACGAGCAGTACTTC. Amino acid sequence: CASSFSGSSYEQYF.

The chain recombines TRBV7-3 with TRBJ1-1; D is unclear. The CDR3 contains 14 residues. V lost 5 bases to trimming and J lost 4 bases, with 14 bases between them. Germline V gives CDR1 SGHTA, CDR2 FQGTGA. This CDR3 reads CASSPVGGSTEAFF. The CDR3 DNA sequence: TGTGCCAGCAGCCCCGTGGGCGGGAGCACTGAAGCTTTCTTT.

The V call is TRBV28, the J call TRBJ1-3; D might be TRBD1 (5 bases). CDR1 MDHEN and CDR2 SYDVKM come from the germline V gene. This CDR3 region has 15 residues. Trimming shortened V by 2 bases and J by 2 bases, and 10 bases separated the two germline ends. CDR3 sequence (DNA): TGTGCCAGCAGTTTAAAAAGGGGCACTGGAAACACCATATATTTT. As protein: CASSLKRGTGNTIYF.

This clone has just a few counts. This chain joins TRBV7-2 and TRBJ2-1; the match to TRBD2 covers 10 bases. Trimming took 3 bases from V and 3 from J; bases not matched to a gene: 8. The CDR3 is 17 residues long. The germline gives CDR1 SGHTA, CDR2 FQGNSA. CDR3 amino acids: CASSFSGGTSVYNEQFF. As DNA, the CDR3 is TGTGCCAGCAGCTTTTCTGGCGGGACTAGCGTCTACAATGAGCAGTTCTTC.

This clone turned up a few times. The gene calls are TRBV29-1 and TRBJ1-2; D not certain. The V end was cut by 0 bases, the J end by 0 bases, with 2 bases between. The length of the CDR3 is 12 residues. Germline V gene sequence: CDR1 SQVTM, CDR2 ANQGSEA. This CDR3 is CSVEDSNYGYTF. CDR3 bases: TGCAGCGTTGAAGACTCTAACTATGGCTACACCTTC.

The gene calls are TRBV11-2 and TRBJ2-3; 10 bases line up with TRBD2. This CDR3 has 17 residues. The germline gives CDR1 SGHAT, CDR2 FQNNGV. V shed 3 bases and J 0 bases; nucleotides not matched to a gene: 6. As DNA, the CDR3 is TGTGCCAGCAGCTTCGACTTGACTAGCGGGAGCACAGATACGCAGTATTTT. This codes for CASSFDLTSGSTDTQYF. Supplemented by reference TRBV11-2 and TRBJ2-3, the full variable domain reads EAGVAQSPRYKIIEKRQSVAFWCNPISGHATLYWYQQILGQGPKLLIQFQNNGVVDDSQLPKDRFSAERLKGVDSTLKIQPAKLEDSAVYLCASSFDLTSGSTDTQYFGPGTRLTVL.

This chain joins TRBV28 and TRBJ2-1, with 9 bases that match TRBD1. Germline CDR1 and CDR2: MDHEN and SYDVKM. The CDR3 length is 16 residues. V gave up 5 bases and J gave up 2 bases; unmatched junction bases: 7. The CDR3 protein is CASSPLGTGTYNEQFF. The CDR3 coding sequence is TGTGCCAGCAGTCCCCTCGGGACAGGGACCTACAATGAGCAGTTCTTC.

The rearrangement joins TRBV7-2 to TRBJ1-1; 9 bases map to TRBD1. With V trimmed by 5 bases and J by 8 bases, 6 bases remained unmatched. CDR3 size: 13 residues. CDR1 and CDR2 from the germline V gene are SGHTA and FQGNSA. The CDR3 region has the DNA TGTGCCAGCAGCGCGGACAGGGGCACCGAAGCTTTCTTT. Translation gives CASSADRGTEAFF.

This clone was observed a single time. The rearrangement links TRBV4-1 to TRBJ2-5; a weak D match, TRBD2 (6 bases). The CDR3 length is 15 residues. Germline loops: CDR1 MGHRA, CDR2 YSYEKL. V shed 0 bases and J shed 2 bases, with 10 bases lying between them. The CDR3 here is CASSQDGTGQETQYF. The CDR3 DNA is TGCGCCAGCAGCCAAGATGGGACTGGTCAAGAGACCCAGTACTTC.

A single count supports this clone. The chain has TRBV24-1 and TRBJ2-7; 8 nucleotides align to TRBD2. The CDR3 loop spans 13 amino acids. With 7 bases clipped from V and 5 bases from J, the junction kept 6 bases outside the gene matches. Germline V gives CDR1 KGHDR, CDR2 SFDVKD. CDR3: CATSGGAKDEQYF. CDR3 nucleotides: TGTGCCACCAGCGGGGGGGCTAAGGACGAGCAGTACTTC.

The rearrangement links TRBV6-1 to TRBJ2-3; possibly TRBD2 for D (6 bases). Trimming pared 2 bases from V and 2 bases from J, leaving 14 bases between. Looked up from germline, CDR1 is MNHNS and CDR2 is SASEGT. The CDR3 consists of 16 residues. The chain's CDR3 is CASSEKRRGYTDTQYF. As DNA, the CDR3 is TGTGCCAGCAGTGAAAAAAGGCGGGGATACACAGATACGCAGTATTTT.

Only one count was recorded for this clone. The chain carries TRBV4-1 and TRBJ2-1; D is possibly TRBD1 or TRBD2 (5 bases each). CDR3 length: 16 residues. V lost 3 bases, J lost 10 bases, and 22 bases lay in between. In germline, CDR1 is MGHRA, CDR2 YSYEKL. CDR3 in DNA: TGCGCCAGCAGCCATTTACCCGGGACGACGTCGGCCGAGCAGTTCTTC. It yields the protein CASSHLPGTTSAEQFF.

The table lists this clone with a few counts. The gene calls are TRBV27 and TRBJ2-7, with unresolved D. Trimming shortened V by 4 bases and J by 2 bases, and 12 bases separated the two germline ends. The CDR3 is 14 amino acids. Germline CDR1 and CDR2: MNHEY and SMNVEV (reference sequence). Here the CDR3 reads CASSWNKGPYEQYF. The CDR3 nucleotides read TGTGCCAGCAGTTGGAATAAGGGCCCCTACGAGCAGTACTTC.

J is TRBJ2-7 and V is TRBV6-1, with D tentatively TRBD2 (5 bases). V lost 3 bases to trimming and J lost 1 base, with 13 bases between them. CDR1 is MNHNS, CDR2 SASEGT, per germline. The CDR3 contains 15 residues. The CDR3 region is CASSEQAAGSYEQYF. The CDR3, as DNA: TGTGCCAGCAGTGAGCAGGCCGCGGGTTCCTACGAGCAGTACTTC.

The J gene is TRBJ1-4, the V gene TRBV5-8; D unclear. Trimming shortened V by 3 bases and J by 7 bases, and 13 bases separated the two germline ends. Germline V gene sequence: CDR1 SGHTS, CDR2 YDEGEE. The length of the CDR3 is 14 residues. The CDR3 bases are TGTGCCAGCAGCTATCCCCCGGAGTCTGAAAAACTGTTTTTT. This encodes CASSYPPESEKLFF.

This clone has a handful of counts. The CDR3 region has the DNA TGTGCCAGCAGCCCTCGTCCGGGGGGCGTGAACACTGAAGCTTTCTTT. This codes for CASSPRPGGVNTEAFF. V and J are TRBV7-2 and TRBJ1-1, with TRBD1 as a possible D gene (6 bases). This CDR3 contains 16 residues. V was cut by 5 bases and J by 0 bases, with 16 bases left in between. CDR1 is SGHTA, CDR2 FQGNSA, per germline.

The chain joins TRBV5-4 to TRBJ2-2; D may be TRBD1 (6 bases). V was cut by 4 bases and J by 1 base, with 14 bases left in between. Germline assignment: CDR1 SGHNT and CDR2 YYREEE (reference sequence). The CDR3 covers 16 residues. The CDR3 DNA sequence: TGTGCCAGCAGCCCAAGCTGGACAGAGAACACCGGGGAGCTGTTTTTT. Translated, it gives CASSPSWTENTGELFF.

The chain carries TRBV5-4 and TRBJ1-3, with no clear D. Looked up from germline, CDR1 is SGHNT and CDR2 is YYREEE (reference sequence). The CDR3 is made up of 18 amino acids. Trimming took 1 base from V and 3 from J, leaving 20 bases between them. The CDR3 DNA sequence: TGTGCCAGCAGCTTGAAGGGAGTCAGGCGTTTGGGTGGAAACACCATATATTTT. As protein: CASSLKGVRRLGGNTIYF.

This chain connects TRBV18 to TRBJ1-5; tentatively, D is TRBD1 (6 bases). V lost 2 bases and J lost 7, with 12 bases in between. The CDR3 runs 14 residues. Per germline, CDR1 KGHSH and CDR2 LQKENI. CDR3: CASSPEQGRQPQHF. CDR3 bases: TGTGCCAGCTCACCAGAACAGGGTAGGCAGCCCCAGCATTTT. The full variable domain, completed using reference TRBV18 and TRBJ1-5, is NAGVMQNPRHLVRRRGQEARLRCSPMKGHSHVYWYRQLPEEGLKFMVYLQKENIIDESGMPKERFSAEFPKEGPSILRIQQVVRGDSAAYFCASSPEQGRQPQHFGDGTRLSIL.

This rearrangement joins TRBV3-1 (or the pseudogene TRBV3-2) to TRBJ2-6; D unresolved. V was pared by 4 bases and J by 0 bases, with 7 bases between. Per the germline V gene, CDR1 is LGHDT and CDR2 is YNNKEL (reference sequence). The CDR3 is 15 residues long. In DNA form, the CDR3 reads TGTGCCAGCAGCCCGGGCACCTCTGGGGCCAACGTCCTGACTTTC. It is translated as CASSPGTSGANVLTF.

The rearrangement links TRBV10-3 to TRBJ2-5; possible D gene TRBD2, 6 bases. The CDR3 has 15 amino acids. V was cut by 6 bases and J by 3 bases, with 17 bases left in between. The germline V gene has CDR1 ENHRY and CDR2 SYGVKD. CDR3 sequence (DNA): TGTGCCATCAGCCCCAGACGGCCGGGGGAAGAGACCCAGTACTTC. It codes for CAISPRRPGEETQYF.

CDR3 protein: CASRGGQGAYEQYF. CDR3 sequence (DNA): TGTGCCAGCAGAGGAGGACAGGGGGCTTACGAGCAGTACTTC. V is TRBV6-5 and J is TRBJ2-7, with 11 bases that match TRBD1. The ends lost 6 bases at V and 4 bases at J; junction bases unmatched: 5. The germline gives CDR1 MNHEY, CDR2 SVGAGI. The CDR3 loop spans 14 amino acids.

The rearrangement joins TRBV4-1 to TRBJ2-3; D is possibly TRBD1 (7 bases). The germline CDR1 and CDR2 sequences are MGHRA and YSYEKL. Trimming took 1 base from V and 3 from J, leaving 17 bases between them. The CDR3 spans 17 residues. The CDR3 DNA sequence: TGCGCCAGCAGCCAAGTCCCGAGGAGGGGGCTGACAGATACGCAGTATTTT. It yields the protein CASSQVPRRGLTDTQYF.